Below, 14 T cell receptor beta chains from the same sample are listed, as sequenced in a study of T-cell reconstitution after alpha-beta-depleted transplantation in children. Preparing the TCRbeta library involved the use of unique molecular identifiers. Each CDR3 protein gets one entry after TCRdb re-called the PCR reads with MiXCR. The profile shows approximately 110,000 distinct CDR3 sequences, more than 20% of them singletons. The sequencing here drew on PBMCs, mostly from graft donor cells, taken 180 days after TCRalphabeta/CD19-depleted stem cell transplant. These receptors all stem from a male patient between 2 and 9 years old who had a stem cell transplant for chronic granulomatous disease, so the T cells may come from the graft donor.

The chain links TRBV20-1 to TRBJ2-7; D call uncertain. The CDR3 extends over 10 amino acids. The germline V and J ends were trimmed by 3 bases and 5 bases, with 5 bases remaining between them. Germline CDR1 is DFQATT and CDR2 is SNEGSKA (reference sequence). The CDR3 spells CSASRDEQYF. The CDR3 nucleotides are TGCAGTGCTAGTAGGGACGAGCAGTACTTC.

The chain employs TRBV6-4 and TRBJ2-1; possible D gene TRBD2, 6 bases. Germline assignment: CDR1 MRHNA and CDR2 SNTAGT. The CDR3 is 13 residues long. V lost 4 bases, J lost 10 bases, and 14 bases lay in between. The chain's CDR3 is CASSGGEYHEQFF. CDR3 nucleotides: TGTGCCAGCAGTGGGGGGGAGTATCACGAGCAGTTCTTC.

The V call is TRBV6-1, the J call TRBJ2-2; TRBD2 matches at 15 bases. Germline V CDR1 and CDR2: MNHNS, SASEGT. V trimming: 6 bases; J trimming: 1 base; junction bases outside the gene matches: 9. The CDR3 contains 19 residues. DNA for the CDR3: TGTGCCAGCAGACCCGGACTAGCGGGGGGGCCCGTGAACACCGGGGAGCTGTTTTTT. Its translation is CASRPGLAGGPVNTGELFF.

The chain employs TRBV25-1 and TRBJ2-1, with TRBD1 matching 9 bases. Germline lookup yields CDR1 MGHDK and CDR2 SYGVNS. V was clipped by 3 bases and J by 5 bases; unmatched bases: 8. There are 16 residues in the CDR3. Here the CDR3 DNA reads TGTGCCAGCAGTGAGAGAAGACAGGGGGGCAACAATGAGCAGTTCTTC. Amino acids: CASSERRQGGNNEQFF. Based on the CDR3 plus reference TRBV25-1 and TRBJ2-1, the full variable domain is EADIYQTPRYLVIGTGKKITLECSQTMGHDKMYWYQQDPGMELHLIHYSYGVNSTEKGDLSSESTVSRIRTEHFPLTLESARPSHTSQYLCASSERRQGGNNEQFFGPGTRLTVL.

The rearrangement joins TRBV20-1 to TRBJ2-7; D may correspond to TRBD1 or TRBD2 (5 bases each). CDR3 size: 13 residues. Trimming removed 5 bases from V and 4 bases from J, with 15 bases in between. The germline CDR1 and CDR2 sequences are DFQATT and SNEGSKA (reference sequence). The CDR3 is CSASTGTQYEQYF. In DNA, the CDR3 is TGCAGTGCTTCTACCGGGACCCAGTACGAGCAGTACTTC.

CDR3 amino acids: CASSSRVAGANVLTF. For the CDR3, the DNA is TGTGCCAGCAGCTCCAGGGTGGCTGGGGCCAACGTCCTGACTTTC. V usage is TRBV13 and J usage is TRBJ2-6; TRBD1 is a possible D gene (5 bases). Trimming left V 4 bases short and J 2 bases short, with 9 bases between. The CDR3 totals 15 residues. Germline CDR1 PRHDT, CDR2 FYEKMQ (reference sequence). The full variable domain, its missing parts supplied by reference TRBV13 and TRBJ2-6, is AAGVIQSPRHLIKEKRETATLKCYPIPRHDTVYWYQQGPGQDPQFLISFYEKMQSDKGSIPDRFSAQQFSDYHSELNMSSLELGDSALYFCASSSRVAGANVLTFGAGSRLTVL.

The CDR3 region has the DNA TGTGCCAGCAGTTTGTCCAGGGGGGAAAACATTCAGTACTTC. This encodes CASSLSRGENIQYF. This rearrangement joins TRBV12-3 or TRBV12-4 to TRBJ2-4; D perhaps matches TRBD1 (7 bases). V shed 3 bases and J shed 5 bases, with 11 bases lying between them. CDR3 length equals 14 residues.

The CDR3 coding sequence is TGTGCCAGCAGCTTCAACGCACTAGCGGGGGACAATGAGCAGTTCTTC. Translated: CASSFNALAGDNEQFF. J is TRBJ2-1 and V is TRBV7-2, with 11 bases identical to TRBD2. Germline V gene sequence: CDR1 SGHTA, CDR2 FQGNSA. After removal of 3 bases from V and 5 bases from J, the junction contained 6 bases not matched to a gene. The CDR3 spans 16 residues.

The chain couples TRBV25-1 to TRBJ1-4, with D uncertain. From germline, CDR1 is MGHDK and CDR2 SYGVNS. The length of the CDR3 is 12 residues. The V and J ends lost 2 bases and 7 bases respectively, with 5 bases between them. As DNA, the CDR3 is TGTGCCAGCAGTGAAGGGTCTGAAAAACTGTTTTTT. As protein: CASSEGSEKLFF.

This clonotype showed up many times. V gene TRBV29-1 combines with J gene TRBJ2-1; D remains ambiguous. V was pared by 6 bases and J by 3 bases, with 6 bases between. This CDR3 is 11 amino acids long. Germline V CDR1 and CDR2: SQVTM, ANQGSEA. The CDR3 DNA follows: TGCAGCGTGCTGAGCTACAATGAGCAGTTCTTC. As protein: CSVLSYNEQFF.

V and J are TRBV20-1 and TRBJ1-1; possibly TRBD1 for D (5 bases). V was cut by 6 bases and J by 8 bases, with 22 bases left in between. Germline loops: CDR1 DFQATT, CDR2 SNEGSKA (reference sequence). CDR3 length: 14 residues. The CDR3 sequence: CSADPKAGGVEAFF. The CDR3 DNA reads TGCAGTGCCGACCCAAAGGCCGGGGGGGTCGAAGCTTTCTTT.

V and J are TRBV20-1 and TRBJ1-1; no clear D gene. Germline CDR1 reads DFQATT; CDR2 reads SNEGSKA (reference sequence). Trimming shortened V by 3 bases and J by 0 bases, and 5 bases separated the two germline ends. This CDR3 is built from 12 residues. The CDR3 DNA follows: TGCAGTGCTAGTTTCGTGAACACTGAAGCTTTCTTT. This gives the protein CSASFVNTEAFF.

This clonotype occurred a few times. V usage is TRBV29-1 and J usage is TRBJ2-1; no reliable D call. The CDR3 runs 9 residues. V lost 3 bases, J lost 9 bases, and 3 bases lay in between. CDR1 and CDR2 from the germline V gene are SQVTM and ANQGSEA. The CDR3 DNA follows: TGCAGCGTTGATGGTGAGCAGTTCTTC. It translates to CSVDGEQFF.

This clonotype was counted many times. The genes are TRBV11-2 and TRBJ2-1; 7 nucleotides match TRBD1. Germline V CDR1 and CDR2: SGHAT, FQNNGV. Trimming took 1 base from V and 8 from J; bases not matched to a gene: 8. The CDR3 is made up of 15 amino acids. The CDR3 loop is CASSLAYRGVHEQFF. CDR3 sequence (DNA): TGTGCCAGCAGCTTAGCGTACAGGGGCGTTCATGAGCAGTTCTTC.